This paragraph covers one T cell receptor beta chain sequence. Authors' methods: Amplification of reference gene primers provided the estimated nucleated cell counts. Here immunoSEQ multiplex PCR was the method, and the copy in TCRdb shows in-frame clones only, minus some. That table furnishes V, J and clone size, whereas the DNA furnished D and trimming. The table records 45,000 to 60,000 clones, almost 85% of them present only once. The data belong to a study of blood T cell repertoires in COVID-19. Looking at the study overall: The United States, Italy and Spain were the sources of the acute and convalescent COVID-19 samples. T cells, B-cell-depleted T cells, or PBMCs provided the cDNA or gDNA that served as material.

This CDR3 contains 14 residues. Germline CDR1 SGHTA, CDR2 FQGNSA. Trimming left V 5 bases short and J 4 bases short, with 14 bases between. Sample: peripheral blood. The receptor comes from a woman of 80 years or more with acute or convalescent COVID-19. The gene calls are TRBV7-2 and TRBJ1-2, with no clear D. Here the CDR3 reads CASSPIRDSYGYTF. CDR3 in DNA: TGTGCCAGCAGCCCGATAAGAGATTCCTATGGCTACACCTTC.